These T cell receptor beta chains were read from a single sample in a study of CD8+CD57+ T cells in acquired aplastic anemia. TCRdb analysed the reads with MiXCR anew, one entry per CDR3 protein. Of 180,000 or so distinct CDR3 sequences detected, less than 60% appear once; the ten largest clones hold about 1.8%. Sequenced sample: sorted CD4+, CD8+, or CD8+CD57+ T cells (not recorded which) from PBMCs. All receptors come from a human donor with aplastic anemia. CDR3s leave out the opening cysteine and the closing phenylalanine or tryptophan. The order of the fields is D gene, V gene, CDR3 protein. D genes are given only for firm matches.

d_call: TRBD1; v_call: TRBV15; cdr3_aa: ATTVFGTGNEQY
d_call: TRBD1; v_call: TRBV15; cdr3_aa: ATSRALGQGANTEAF
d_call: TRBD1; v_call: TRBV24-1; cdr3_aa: ATSDFPGGGKFGTQY
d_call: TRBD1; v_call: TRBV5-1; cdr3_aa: ASSSNRDSEHGYT
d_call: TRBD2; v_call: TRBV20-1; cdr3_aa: SAYSGGAHEQY
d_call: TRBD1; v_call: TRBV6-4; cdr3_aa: ASRPNDRAVTGELF
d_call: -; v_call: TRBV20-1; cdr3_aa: SARPGGGPYEQY
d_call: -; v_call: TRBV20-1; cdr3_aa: SATTLDSYNEQF
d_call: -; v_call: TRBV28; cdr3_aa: ASSLGGSNQPQH
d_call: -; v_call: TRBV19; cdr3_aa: ASSPQGGYGNTIY
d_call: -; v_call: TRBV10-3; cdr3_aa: AISDEVAAYEAF
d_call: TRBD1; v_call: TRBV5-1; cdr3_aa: ASSLGQGVVNEQY
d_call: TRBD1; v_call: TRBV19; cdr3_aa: ASSTRTGGGTEAF
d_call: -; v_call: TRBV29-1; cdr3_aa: SVSAGPEAS
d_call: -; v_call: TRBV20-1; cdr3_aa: SASRGDGYGYT
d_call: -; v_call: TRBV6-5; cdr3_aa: ASYRNEQY
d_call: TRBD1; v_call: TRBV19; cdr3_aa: ASSILGQSYEQY
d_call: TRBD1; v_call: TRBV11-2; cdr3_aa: ASSPRTGAYEQY
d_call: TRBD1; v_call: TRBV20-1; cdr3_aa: SAKGTGYHEQY
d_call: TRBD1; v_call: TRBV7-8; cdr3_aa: ASSLDRGDQPQH
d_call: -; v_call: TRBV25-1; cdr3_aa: ASSFAGGTQKKF
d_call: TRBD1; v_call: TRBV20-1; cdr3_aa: SARGPTGNYEQY
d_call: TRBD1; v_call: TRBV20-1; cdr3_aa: SARQGAGETQY
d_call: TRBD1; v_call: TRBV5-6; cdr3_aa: ASSLSRGIAEAF
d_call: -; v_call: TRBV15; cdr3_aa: ATSRDIPYEQY
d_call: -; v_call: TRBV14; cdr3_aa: ASSPSWKKVQYNEQF
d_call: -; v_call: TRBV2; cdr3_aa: AILRAGTPDTQY
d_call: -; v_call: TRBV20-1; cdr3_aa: SARGTQNWQPQH
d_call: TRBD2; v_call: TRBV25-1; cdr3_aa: ASSELAGDTGELF
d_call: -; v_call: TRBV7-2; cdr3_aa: ASSPGFRETQY
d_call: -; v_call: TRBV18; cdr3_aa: ASSPVEGSRGEQY
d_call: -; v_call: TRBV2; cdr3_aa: ASSGLGNSPLH
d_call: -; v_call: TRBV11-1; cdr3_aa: ASSLLGASTDTQY
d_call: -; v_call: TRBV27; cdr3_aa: ASSPSAGEAGEKLF
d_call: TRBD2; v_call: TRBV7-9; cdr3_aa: ASSHTGLGTYEQY
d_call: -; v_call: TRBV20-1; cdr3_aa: SARTPGSETQY
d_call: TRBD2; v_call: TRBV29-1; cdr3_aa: SVGTSGDNEQF
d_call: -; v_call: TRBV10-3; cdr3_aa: ATLYTRGQYNEQF
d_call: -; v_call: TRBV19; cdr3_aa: ASSISKSGANVLT
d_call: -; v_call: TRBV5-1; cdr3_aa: ASSLANSVDEQF
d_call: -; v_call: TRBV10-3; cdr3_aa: AVSRQGAVEQF